The T cell receptor (beta chain) described here comes from a study of OX40 agonist ivuxolimab in advanced cancers. Sequenced by immunoSEQ multiplex PCR; TCRdb stores in-frame clones only, minus some. Found here are 25,000 to 35,000 clones, approximately 81% of them singletons; the top ten hold roughly a fifth. Germline CDR1 SGHTA, CDR2 FQGNSA. The CDR3 is 11 residues long. Trimming removed 3 bases from V and 14 bases from J, with 11 bases in between. The source material was CD4+ or CD8+ T cells sorted from blood, sampled in a trial of the OX40 agonist ivuxolimab. This sequence joins TRBV7-2 and TRBJ2-1; the D gene could be TRBD1 or TRBD2 (6 bases each). This TCR was recovered from an adult with an advanced solid tumor such as melanoma, head and neck, liver or kidney cancer. The CDR3 loop reads CASSLGGKEFF. DNA for the CDR3: TGTGCCAGCAGCTTGGGGGGCAAGGAGTTCTTC.